This T cell receptor (beta chain) stems from a study of OX40 agonist ivuxolimab in advanced cancers. Broader study findings: Among expanded peripheral T cells, antigen specificity went undetermined. Patients with a partial response at 0.1-3.0 mg/kg had among the lowest clonal expansion. A proportion of nonresponders additionally exhibited low normalized T-cell clonal expansion.

This CDR3 has 19 residues. Germline V gene sequence: CDR1 MGHRA, CDR2 YSYEKL. About this clone itself: Its antigen is currently unknown. A much larger clone lies a single base off, so this may be a read error. The sample contains more than one DNA sequence encoding this CDR3.

Only in-frame clones appear in the TCRdb table, and some are missing; sequencing was by immunoSEQ multiplex PCR. The sample has around 90,000 clones; about 94% are singletons. Sampling times: baseline, cycle 4 day 1, cycle 7 day 1. The receptor was derived from an adult with an advanced solid tumor such as melanoma, head and neck, liver or kidney cancer. The sample here was CD4+ or CD8+ T cells sorted from blood, taken in a trial of the OX40 agonist ivuxolimab. J is TRBJ2-7 and V is TRBV4-1, with TRBD2 identical over 12 bases. CDR3 bases: TGCGCCAGCAGCCAGGGATTGGTGATGAGGACTAGCGGGGCCTACGAGCAATACTTC. Residues: CASSQGLVMRTSGAYEQYF.